The rows below give T cell receptor beta chains drawn from one sample of a study of cytomegalovirus exposure and HLA in healthy donors. Only in-frame clones appear in the TCRdb table, and some are missing; sequencing was by immunoSEQ multiplex PCR. This table has about 76,000 clones, under 80% appearing once. The sequenced sample was PBMCs. These receptors all stem from a male donor in good health and CMV-seropositive. The CDR3 runs from the conserved cysteine through the conserved F or W. A D gene is named only where the DNA matches it firmly. Clone size is stated in some rows and not others, as once, few, many or a class when expanded.

d_gene	abundance	v_gene	j_gene	CDR3nt	CDR3aa
TRBD1	NA	TRBV18	TRBJ2-2	TGTGCCAGCTCACCAAGGACAGGGGGCGTTGGCGGGGAGCTGTTTTTT	CASSPRTGGVGGELFF
NA	once	TRBV6-1	TRBJ2-5	TGTGCCAGTGCCCTAAGGCTAGCTGGCGAGACCCAGTACTTC	CASALRLAGETQYF
NA	NA	TRBV20-1	TRBJ1-1	TGCAGTGCTAGGAACAGGAATGCTTTCTTT	CSARNRNAFF
NA	NA	TRBV2	TRBJ1-5	TGTGCCAGCAGTGAAGTGGGGGGGTACCAGCCCCAGCATTTT	CASSEVGGYQPQHF
TRBD1	NA	TRBV10-3	TRBJ2-7	TGTGCCATCAGTTCCCCCGGGACAGCCCTTTACGAGCAGTACTTC	CAISSPGTALYEQYF
TRBD1	few	TRBV5-6	TRBJ1-2	TGTGCCAGCAGCTCCATCACGACAGGGGTAGGGTATGGCTACACCTTC	CASSSITTGVGYGYTF
TRBD2	NA	TRBV9	TRBJ2-1	TGTGCCAGCAGCGTAGGGCGGGGGGGCACGAATGAGCAGTTCTTC	CASSVGRGGTNEQFF
NA	NA	TRBV5-1	TRBJ2-4	TGCGCCAGCAGCACTGAGACAGCCTTAGCCAAAAACATTCAGTACTTC	CASSTETALAKNIQYF
NA	NA	TRBV13	TRBJ2-7	TGTGCCAGCAGCTTCCGGACAGCCTACGAGCAGTACTTC	CASSFRTAYEQYF
NA	NA	TRBV5-1	TRBJ1-3	TGCGCCAGCAGCGGGGGCTCTGTGGGAGGAAACACCATATATTTT	CASSGGSVGGNTIYF
NA	few	TRBV18	TRBJ2-2	TGTGCCAGCTCACCCCGGCCGGAGCGAGGCGCCGGGGAGCTGTTTTTT	CASSPRPERGAGELFF
NA	once	TRBV7-2	TRBJ1-6	TGTGCCAGCAGCTTAACAGGAAATTCACCCCTCCACTTT	CASSLTGNSPLHF
NA	NA	TRBV15	TRBJ1-2	TGTGCCACCACCCACACAGGGACGAATGGCTACACCTTC	CATTHTGTNGYTF
NA	once	TRBV18	TRBJ1-1	TGTGCCAGCTCACCACCCCGGGGTACTGAAGCTTTCTTT	CASSPPRGTEAFF
NA	NA	TRBV5-1	TRBJ1-5	TGCGCCAGCAGCTTGGGCGGGGCGGATGCTCAGCCCCAGCATTTT	CASSLGGADAQPQHF
TRBD2	NA	TRBV5-1	TRBJ2-1	TGCGCCAGCAGCTTGGCTGCGGGAGGCGCCCTCAATGAGCAGTTCTTC	CASSLAAGGALNEQFF
TRBD2	few	TRBV7-8	TRBJ2-3	TGTGCCAGCAGCCGACTAGCGGGGGGGCCTCGCACAGATACGCAGTATTTT	CASSRLAGGPRTDTQYF
NA	NA	TRBV4-1	TRBJ1-1	TGCGCCAGCAGCCAAGATCTAGGGGAAGAAGCTTTCTTT	CASSQDLGEEAFF
NA	NA	TRBV7-9	TRBJ2-7	TGTGCCAGCAGCTTAGGGCGGCGCTACGTCAGCGCCTACGAGCAGTACTTC	CASSLGRRYVSAYEQYF
NA	NA	TRBV29-1	TRBJ1-3	TGCAGCGTTGAAGATCTGGGGGCCTCTGGAAACACCATATATTTT	CSVEDLGASGNTIYF
TRBD2	once	TRBV10-3	TRBJ2-7	TGTGCCATCAGTGCGGGATTTAGCGGGATGGGAGACGAGCAGTACTTC	CAISAGFSGMGDEQYF
TRBD2	few	TRBV5-4	TRBJ2-3	TGTGCCAGCAGCCAGAGACTAGCGGTACACACAGATACGCAGTATTTT	CASSQRLAVHTDTQYF
NA	NA	TRBV9	TRBJ1-2	TGTGCCAGCAGCGTAGGGGGCACAAACTATGGCTACACCTTC	CASSVGGTNYGYTF
TRBD2	few	TRBV7-9	TRBJ2-1	TGTTCCAGCAGCTTGGGAGCGGGGGGCCGCTCCTACAATGAGCAGTTCTTC	CSSSLGAGGRSYNEQFF
NA	NA	TRBV7-8	TRBJ1-3	TGTGCCAGCAGACGCGCCTCTGGAAACACCATATATTTT	CASRRASGNTIYF